This T cell receptor (beta chain) was profiled in a study of blood T cell repertoires in COVID-19. In assigning cohorts, the study relied on participant-reported clinical history. TCRdb keeps only in-frame clones here, not all; method: immunoSEQ multiplex PCR. There are about 230,000 clones in the sample; around 86% occur only once, and around 15% lies in the top ten. The sequence was obtained from a man aged 18 to 30 who had recovered from COVID-19. Sequencing was performed on PBMCs or T cells enriched from blood (not recorded which).

The CDR3 DNA follows: TGTGCCAGCTCACCAACGGGGAACAAGGACTATGGCTACACCTTC. Its translation: CASSPTGNKDYGYTF. V is TRBV18 and J is TRBJ1-2; D is undetermined. Germline V gives CDR1 KGHSH, CDR2 LQKENI. Trimming cost V 2 bases and J 3 bases, with 13 bases left between them. This CDR3 comprises 15 residues.